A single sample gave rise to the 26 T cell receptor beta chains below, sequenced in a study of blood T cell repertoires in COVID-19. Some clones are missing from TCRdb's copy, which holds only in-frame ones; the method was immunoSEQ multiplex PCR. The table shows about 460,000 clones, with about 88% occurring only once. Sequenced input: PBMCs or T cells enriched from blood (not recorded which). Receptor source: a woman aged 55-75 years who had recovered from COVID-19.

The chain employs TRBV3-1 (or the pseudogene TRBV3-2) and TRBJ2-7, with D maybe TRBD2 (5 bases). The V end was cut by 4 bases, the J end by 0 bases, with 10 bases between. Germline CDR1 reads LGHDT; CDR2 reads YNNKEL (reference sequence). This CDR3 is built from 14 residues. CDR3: CASSRYSGSYEQYF. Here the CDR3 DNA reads TGTGCCAGCAGCCGATACAGCGGCTCCTACGAGCAGTACTTC.

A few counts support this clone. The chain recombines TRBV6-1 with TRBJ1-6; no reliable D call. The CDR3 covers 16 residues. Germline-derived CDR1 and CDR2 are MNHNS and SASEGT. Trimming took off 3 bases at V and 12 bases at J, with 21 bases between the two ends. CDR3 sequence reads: CASSDQPAAGVGPLHF. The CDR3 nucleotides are TGTGCCAGCAGTGATCAGCCCGCGGCCGGAGTAGGACCCCTCCACTTT.

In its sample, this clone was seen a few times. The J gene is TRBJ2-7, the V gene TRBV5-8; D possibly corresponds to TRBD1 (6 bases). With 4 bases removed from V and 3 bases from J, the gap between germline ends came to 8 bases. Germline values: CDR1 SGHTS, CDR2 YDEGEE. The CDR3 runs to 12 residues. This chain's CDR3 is CASSLRGYEQYV. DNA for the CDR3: TGTGCCAGCAGCCTCAGGGGCTACGAGCAGTACGTC.

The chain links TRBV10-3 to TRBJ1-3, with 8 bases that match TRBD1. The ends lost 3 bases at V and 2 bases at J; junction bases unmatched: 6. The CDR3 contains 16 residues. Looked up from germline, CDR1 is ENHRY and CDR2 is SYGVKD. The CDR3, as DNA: TGTGCCATCAGTGATGCCACAGGGGGACCTGGAAACACCATATATTTT. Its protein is CAISDATGGPGNTIYF.

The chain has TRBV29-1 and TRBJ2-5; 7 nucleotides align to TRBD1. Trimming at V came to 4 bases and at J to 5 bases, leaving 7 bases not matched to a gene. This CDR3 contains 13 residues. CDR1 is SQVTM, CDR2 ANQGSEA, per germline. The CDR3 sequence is CSVGGGVEETQYF. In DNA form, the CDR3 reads TGCAGCGTTGGAGGGGGCGTCGAGGAGACCCAGTACTTC.

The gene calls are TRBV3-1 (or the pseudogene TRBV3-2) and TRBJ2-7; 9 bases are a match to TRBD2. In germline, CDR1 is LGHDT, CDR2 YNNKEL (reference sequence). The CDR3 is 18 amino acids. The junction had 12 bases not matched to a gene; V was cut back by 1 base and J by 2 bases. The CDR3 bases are TGTGCCAGCAGCCAAGGTAGCGGCGGGGGGGCAAATACCTACGAGCAGTACTTC. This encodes CASSQGSGGGANTYEQYF.

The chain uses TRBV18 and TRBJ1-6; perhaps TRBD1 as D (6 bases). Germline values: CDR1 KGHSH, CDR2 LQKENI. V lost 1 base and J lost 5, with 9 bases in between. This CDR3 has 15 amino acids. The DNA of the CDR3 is TGTGCCAGCTCACCACAAGGGACAAATAATTCACCCCTCCACTTT. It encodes CASSPQGTNNSPLHF.

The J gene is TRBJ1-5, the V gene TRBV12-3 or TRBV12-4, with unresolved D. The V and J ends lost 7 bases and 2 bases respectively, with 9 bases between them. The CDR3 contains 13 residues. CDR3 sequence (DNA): TGTGCCAGCAAAAGCAGCGGCAATCAGCCCCAGCATTTT. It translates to CASKSSGNQPQHF.

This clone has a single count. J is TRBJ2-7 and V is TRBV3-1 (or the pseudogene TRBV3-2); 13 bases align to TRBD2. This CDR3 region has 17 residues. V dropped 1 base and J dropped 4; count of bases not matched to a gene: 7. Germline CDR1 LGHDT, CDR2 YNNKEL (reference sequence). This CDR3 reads CASSQVTSGGVGYEQYF. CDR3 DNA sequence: TGTGCCAGCAGCCAAGTCACTAGCGGGGGGGTGGGTTACGAGCAGTACTTC.

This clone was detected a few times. CDR3 sequence: CASSTGTDTGELFF. DNA for the CDR3: TGTGCCAGCTCAACAGGGACGGACACCGGGGAGCTGTTTTTT. The chain combines TRBV18 with TRBJ2-2; possible D gene TRBD1, 6 bases. This CDR3 region has 14 residues. Germline V gives CDR1 KGHSH, CDR2 LQKENI. Trimming pared 5 bases from V and 3 bases from J, leaving 10 bases between.

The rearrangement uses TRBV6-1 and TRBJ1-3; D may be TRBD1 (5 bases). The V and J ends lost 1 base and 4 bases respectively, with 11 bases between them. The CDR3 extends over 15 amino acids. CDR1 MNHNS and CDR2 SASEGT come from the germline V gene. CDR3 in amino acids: CASSEVPGLGNTIYF. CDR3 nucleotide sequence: TGTGCCAGCAGTGAAGTTCCAGGGCTCGGAAACACCATATATTTT.

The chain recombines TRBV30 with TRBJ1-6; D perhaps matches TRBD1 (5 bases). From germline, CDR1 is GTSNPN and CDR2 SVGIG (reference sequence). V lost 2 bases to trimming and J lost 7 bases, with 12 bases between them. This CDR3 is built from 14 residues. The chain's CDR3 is CAWSYGGGNSPLHF. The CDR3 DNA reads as TGTGCCTGGAGTTACGGGGGAGGGAATTCACCCCTCCACTTT.

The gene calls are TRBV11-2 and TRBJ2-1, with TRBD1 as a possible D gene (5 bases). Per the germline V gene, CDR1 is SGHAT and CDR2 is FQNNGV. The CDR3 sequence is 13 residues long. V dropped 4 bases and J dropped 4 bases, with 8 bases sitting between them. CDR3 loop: CASSWGLYNEQFF. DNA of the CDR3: TGTGCCAGCAGCTGGGGCTTATACAATGAGCAGTTCTTC.

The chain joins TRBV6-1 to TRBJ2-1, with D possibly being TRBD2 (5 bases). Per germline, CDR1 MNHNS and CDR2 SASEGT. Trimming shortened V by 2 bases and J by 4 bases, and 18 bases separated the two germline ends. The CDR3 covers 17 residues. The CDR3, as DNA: TGTGCCAGCAGTGAACGCCTACGGGGAATGCGGTACAATGAGCAGTTCTTC. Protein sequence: CASSERLRGMRYNEQFF.

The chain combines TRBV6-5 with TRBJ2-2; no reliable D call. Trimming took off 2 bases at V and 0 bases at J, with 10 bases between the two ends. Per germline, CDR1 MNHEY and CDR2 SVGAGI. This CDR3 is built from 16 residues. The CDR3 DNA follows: TGTGCCAGCAGTTACGCGGTCCACGCGAACACCGGGGAGCTGTTTTTT. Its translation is CASSYAVHANTGELFF.

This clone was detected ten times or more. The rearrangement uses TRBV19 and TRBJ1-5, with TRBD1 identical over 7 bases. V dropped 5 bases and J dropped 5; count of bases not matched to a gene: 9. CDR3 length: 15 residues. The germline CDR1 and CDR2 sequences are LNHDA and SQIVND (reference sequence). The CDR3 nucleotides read TGTGCCAGTAGTTCAGGGACAGCTGGGGATCAGCCCCAGCATTTT. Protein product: CASSSGTAGDQPQHF.

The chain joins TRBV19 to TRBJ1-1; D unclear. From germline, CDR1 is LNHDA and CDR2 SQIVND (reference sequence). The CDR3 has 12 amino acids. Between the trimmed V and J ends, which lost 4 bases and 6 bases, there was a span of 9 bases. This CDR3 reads CASSTGFAEAFF. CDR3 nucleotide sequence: TGTGCCAGTAGTACGGGTTTCGCTGAAGCTTTCTTT.

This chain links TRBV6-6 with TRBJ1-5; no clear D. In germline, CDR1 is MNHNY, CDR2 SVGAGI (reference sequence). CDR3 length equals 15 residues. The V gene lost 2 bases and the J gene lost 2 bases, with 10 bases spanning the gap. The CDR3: CASSYTLGGNQPQHF. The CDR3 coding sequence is TGTGCCAGCAGTTACACCCTCGGGGGCAATCAGCCCCAGCATTTT.

CDR3 protein: CASSLVGTTNTGELFF. The CDR3 coding sequence is TGCGCCAGCAGCTTGGTTGGGACAACGAACACCGGGGAGCTGTTTTTT. This rearrangement joins TRBV5-1 to TRBJ2-2; possibly TRBD1 for D (6 bases). Trimming cost V 0 bases and J 0 bases, with 9 bases left between them. There are 16 residues in the CDR3. Germline CDR1 and CDR2: SGHRS and YFSETQ.

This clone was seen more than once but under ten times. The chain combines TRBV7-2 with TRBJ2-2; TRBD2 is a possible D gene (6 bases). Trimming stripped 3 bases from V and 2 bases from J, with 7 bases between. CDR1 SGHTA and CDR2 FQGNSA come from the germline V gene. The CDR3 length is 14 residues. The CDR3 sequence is CASSLRGNTGELFF. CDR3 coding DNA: TGTGCCAGCAGCTTGCGGGGAAACACCGGGGAGCTGTTTTTT.

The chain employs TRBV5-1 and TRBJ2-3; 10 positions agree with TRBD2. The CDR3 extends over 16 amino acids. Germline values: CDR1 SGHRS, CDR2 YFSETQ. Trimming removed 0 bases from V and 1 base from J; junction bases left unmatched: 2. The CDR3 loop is CASSLESGGGTDTQYF. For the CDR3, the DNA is TGCGCCAGCAGCTTGGAAAGCGGGGGGGGCACAGATACGCAGTATTTT.

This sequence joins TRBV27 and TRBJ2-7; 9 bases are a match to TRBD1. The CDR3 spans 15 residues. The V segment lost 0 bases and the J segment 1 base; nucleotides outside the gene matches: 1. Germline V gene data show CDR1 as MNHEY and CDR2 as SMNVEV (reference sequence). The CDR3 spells CASSLSGTGSYEQYV. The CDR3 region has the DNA TGTGCCAGCAGTTTATCCGGGACAGGGTCCTACGAGCAGTACGTC.

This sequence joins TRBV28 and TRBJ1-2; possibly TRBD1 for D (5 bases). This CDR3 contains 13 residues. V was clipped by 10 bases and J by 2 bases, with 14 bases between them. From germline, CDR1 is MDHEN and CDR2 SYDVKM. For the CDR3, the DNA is TGTGCCACCGTTGGGGGGGGGAACTATGGCTACACCTTC. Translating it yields CATVGGGNYGYTF.

The CDR3, as DNA: TGCGCCAGCAGCTCGGACAGGGGGCGGCCTAATGAAAAACTGTTTTTT. Protein product: CASSSDRGRPNEKLFF. The genes are TRBV5-1 and TRBJ1-4, with TRBD1 identical over 11 bases. Germline CDR1 reads SGHRS; CDR2 reads YFSETQ. V gave up 3 bases and J gave up 3 bases; unmatched junction bases: 4. The CDR3 is made up of 16 amino acids.

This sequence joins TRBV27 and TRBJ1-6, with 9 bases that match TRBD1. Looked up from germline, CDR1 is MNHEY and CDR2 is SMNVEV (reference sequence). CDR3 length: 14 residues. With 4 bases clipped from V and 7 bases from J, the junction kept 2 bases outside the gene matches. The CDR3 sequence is CASSYRGPNSPLHF. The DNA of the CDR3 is TGTGCCAGCAGTTACAGGGGGCCCAATTCACCCCTCCACTTT.

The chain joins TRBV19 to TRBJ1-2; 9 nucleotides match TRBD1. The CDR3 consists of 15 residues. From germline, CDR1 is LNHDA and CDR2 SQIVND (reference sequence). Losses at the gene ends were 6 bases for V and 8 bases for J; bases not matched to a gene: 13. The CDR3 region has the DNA TGTGCCAGTAGACCGGGACAGGGCTATACCGGCGGCTACACCTTC. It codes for CASRPGQGYTGGYTF.